The subject of this entry is one TCR beta chain. The sample is drawn from a study of blood T cells in healthy people across ages. Then a second PCR, running roughly 7 to 11 cycles, was carried out with a sample-barcoded 5' primer and a J-beta primer mix. TCRdb called the 5' RACE reads again in MiXCR, with one record for every CDR3 protein. The table lists about 840,000 distinct CDR3 sequences, almost 30% of them singletons. The germline V gene encodes CDR1 DFQATT and CDR2 SNEGSKA (reference sequence). V was pared by 0 bases and J by 0 bases, with 12 bases between. This CDR3 is built from 16 residues. The data were also submitted as part of a second study, on T cells of mothers and their children. As that report states: Barcodes for each sample and 2-4 random nucleotides were added by the M1S primer used in the second PCR.

The J gene is TRBJ2-1, the V gene TRBV20-1, with D uncertain. This sequence originates from a woman aged 40 to 55 in good health. Sequenced: blood. CDR3 sequence reads: CSARDPWKNSYNEQFF. The CDR3 region has the DNA TGCAGTGCTAGAGACCCTTGGAAGAACTCCTACAATGAGCAGTTCTTC.